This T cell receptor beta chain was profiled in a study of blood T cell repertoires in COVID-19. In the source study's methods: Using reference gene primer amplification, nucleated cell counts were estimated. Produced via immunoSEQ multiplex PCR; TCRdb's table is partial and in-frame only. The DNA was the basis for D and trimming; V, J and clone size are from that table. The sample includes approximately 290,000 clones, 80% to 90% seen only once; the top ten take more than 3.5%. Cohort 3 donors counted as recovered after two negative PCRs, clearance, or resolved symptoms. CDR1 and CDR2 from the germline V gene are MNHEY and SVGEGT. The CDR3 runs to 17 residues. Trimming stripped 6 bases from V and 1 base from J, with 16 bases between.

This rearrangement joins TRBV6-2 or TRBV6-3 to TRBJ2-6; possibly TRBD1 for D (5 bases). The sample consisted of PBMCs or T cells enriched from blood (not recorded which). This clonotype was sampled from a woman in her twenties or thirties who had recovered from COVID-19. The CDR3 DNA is TGTGCCAGCAGCCGGACACAGCAGGTGTCTGGGGCCAACGTCCTGACTTTC. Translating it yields CASSRTQQVSGANVLTF.